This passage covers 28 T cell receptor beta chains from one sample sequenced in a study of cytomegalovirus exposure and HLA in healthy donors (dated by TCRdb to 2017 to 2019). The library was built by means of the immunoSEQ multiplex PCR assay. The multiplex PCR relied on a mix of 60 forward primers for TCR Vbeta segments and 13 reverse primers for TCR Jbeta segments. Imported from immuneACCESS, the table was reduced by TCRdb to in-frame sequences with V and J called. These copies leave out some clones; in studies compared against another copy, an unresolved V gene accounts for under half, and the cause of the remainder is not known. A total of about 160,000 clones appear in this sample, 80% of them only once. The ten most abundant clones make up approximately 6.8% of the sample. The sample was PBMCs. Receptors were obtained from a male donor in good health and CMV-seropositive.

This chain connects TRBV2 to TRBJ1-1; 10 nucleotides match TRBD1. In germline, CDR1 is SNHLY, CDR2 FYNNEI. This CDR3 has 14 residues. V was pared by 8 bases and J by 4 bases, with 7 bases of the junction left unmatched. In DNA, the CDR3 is TGTGCCAGCCAGAGACAGGGGGCGACCACTGAAGCTTTCTTT. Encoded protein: CASQRQGATTEAFF.

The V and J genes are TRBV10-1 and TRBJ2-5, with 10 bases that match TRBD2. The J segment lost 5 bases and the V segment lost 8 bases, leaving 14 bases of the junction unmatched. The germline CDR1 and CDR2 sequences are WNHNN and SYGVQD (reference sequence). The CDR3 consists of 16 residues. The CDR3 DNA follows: TGCGCCAGCCCCTCCCCCTTAGCGGGAGGAGGGGAGACCCAGTACTTC. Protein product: CASPSPLAGGGETQYF.

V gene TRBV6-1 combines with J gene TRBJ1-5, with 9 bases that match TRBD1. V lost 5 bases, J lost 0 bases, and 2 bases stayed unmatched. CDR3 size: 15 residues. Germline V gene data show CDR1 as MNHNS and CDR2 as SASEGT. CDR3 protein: CASSRTGDSNQPQHF. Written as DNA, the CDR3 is TGTGCCAGCAGTAGGACAGGGGATAGCAATCAGCCCCAGCATTTT.

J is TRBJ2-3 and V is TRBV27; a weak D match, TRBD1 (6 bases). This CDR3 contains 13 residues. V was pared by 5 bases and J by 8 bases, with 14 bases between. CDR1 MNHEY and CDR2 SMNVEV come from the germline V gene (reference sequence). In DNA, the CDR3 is TGTGCCAGCAGTCCATCGGACAGTTCTACGCAGTATTTT. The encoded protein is CASSPSDSSTQYF.

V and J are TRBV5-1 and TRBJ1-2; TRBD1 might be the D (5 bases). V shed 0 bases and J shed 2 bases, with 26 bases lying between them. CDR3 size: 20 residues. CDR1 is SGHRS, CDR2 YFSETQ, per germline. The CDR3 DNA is TGCGCCAGCAGCTTGGACAGGTCCTTAACCGAGTTCGTTGGGAACTATGGCTACACCTTC. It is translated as CASSLDRSLTEFVGNYGYTF.

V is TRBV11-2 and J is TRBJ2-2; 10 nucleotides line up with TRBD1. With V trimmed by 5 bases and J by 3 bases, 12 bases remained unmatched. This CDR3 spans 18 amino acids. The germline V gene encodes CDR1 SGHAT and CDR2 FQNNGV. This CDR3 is CASSTPDRGGSYTGELFF. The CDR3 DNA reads TGTGCCAGCAGCACTCCGGACAGGGGGGGATCTTACACCGGGGAGCTGTTTTTT.

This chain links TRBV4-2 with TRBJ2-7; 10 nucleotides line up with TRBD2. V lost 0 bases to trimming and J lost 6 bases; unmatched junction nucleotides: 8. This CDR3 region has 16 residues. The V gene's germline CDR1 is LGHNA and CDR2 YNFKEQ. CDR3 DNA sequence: TGTGCCAGCAGCCAAGAGCTAGCGGGAGTTGGAACCGAGCAGTACTTC. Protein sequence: CASSQELAGVGTEQYF.

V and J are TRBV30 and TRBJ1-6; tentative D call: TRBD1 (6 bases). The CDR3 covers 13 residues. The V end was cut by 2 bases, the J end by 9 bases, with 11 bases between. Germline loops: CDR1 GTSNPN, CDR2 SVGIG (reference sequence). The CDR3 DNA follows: TGTGCCTGGAGTATACAGGGCGGTTCACCCCTCCACTTT. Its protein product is CAWSIQGGSPLHF.

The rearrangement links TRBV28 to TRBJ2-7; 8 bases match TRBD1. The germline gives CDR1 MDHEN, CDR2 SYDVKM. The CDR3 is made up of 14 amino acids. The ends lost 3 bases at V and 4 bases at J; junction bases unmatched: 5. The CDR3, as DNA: TGTGCCAGCAGTTTCACAGGGGGGTGGTACGAGCAGTACTTC. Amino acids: CASSFTGGWYEQYF.

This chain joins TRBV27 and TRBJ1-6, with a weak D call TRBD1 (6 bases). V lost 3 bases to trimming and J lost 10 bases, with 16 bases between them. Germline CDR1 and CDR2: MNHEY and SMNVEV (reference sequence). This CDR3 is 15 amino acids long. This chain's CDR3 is CASSFGGGGVSPLHF. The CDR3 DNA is TGTGCCAGCAGTTTTGGGGGGGGCGGGGTCTCACCCCTCCACTTT.

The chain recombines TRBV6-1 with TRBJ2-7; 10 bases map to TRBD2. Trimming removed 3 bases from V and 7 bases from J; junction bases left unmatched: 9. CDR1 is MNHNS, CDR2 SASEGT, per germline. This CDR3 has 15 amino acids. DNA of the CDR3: TGTGCCAGCAGTGACCCTAGCGGGAGTTTGCGGGAGCAGTACTTC. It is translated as CASSDPSGSLREQYF.

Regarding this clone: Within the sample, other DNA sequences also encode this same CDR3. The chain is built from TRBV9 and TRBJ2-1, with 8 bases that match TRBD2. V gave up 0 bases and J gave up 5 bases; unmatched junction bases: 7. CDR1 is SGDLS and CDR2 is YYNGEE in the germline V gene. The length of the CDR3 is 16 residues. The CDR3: CASSVGSSGKDNEQFF. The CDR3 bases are TGTGCCAGCAGCGTAGGAAGTAGCGGGAAGGACAATGAGCAGTTCTTC.

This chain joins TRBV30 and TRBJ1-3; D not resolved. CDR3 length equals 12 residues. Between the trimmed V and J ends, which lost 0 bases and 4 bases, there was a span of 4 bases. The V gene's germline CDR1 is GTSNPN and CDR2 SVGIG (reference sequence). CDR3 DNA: TGTGCCTGGAGTGTTCTAGGAAACACCATATATTTT. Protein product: CAWSVLGNTIYF.

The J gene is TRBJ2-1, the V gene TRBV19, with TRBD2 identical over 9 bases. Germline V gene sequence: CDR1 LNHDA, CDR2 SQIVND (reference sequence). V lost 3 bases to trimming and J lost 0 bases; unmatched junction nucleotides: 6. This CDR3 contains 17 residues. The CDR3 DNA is TGTGCCAGTAGTATCCAGCTAGCGGGGACCTCCTACAATGAGCAGTTCTTC. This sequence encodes CASSIQLAGTSYNEQFF.

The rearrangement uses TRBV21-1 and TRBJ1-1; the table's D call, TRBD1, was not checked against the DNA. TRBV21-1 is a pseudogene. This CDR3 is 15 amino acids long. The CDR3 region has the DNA TGTGCCATCCGACTCAGGGGGATGATGAACACTGAAGCTTTCTTT. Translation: CAIRLRGMMNTEAFF.

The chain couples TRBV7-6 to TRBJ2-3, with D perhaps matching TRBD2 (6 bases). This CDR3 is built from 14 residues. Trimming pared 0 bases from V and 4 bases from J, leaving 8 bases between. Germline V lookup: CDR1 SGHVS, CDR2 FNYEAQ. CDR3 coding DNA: TGTGCCAGCAGCTTAGCGGGAGGCTCAGATACGCAGTATTTT. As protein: CASSLAGGSDTQYF. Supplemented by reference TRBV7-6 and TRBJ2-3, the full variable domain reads GAGVSQSPRYKVTKRGQDVALRCDPISGHVSLYWYRQALGQGPEFLTYFNYEAQQDKSGLPNDRFSAERPEGSISTLTIQRTEQRDSAMYRCASSLAGGSDTQYFGPGTRLTVL.

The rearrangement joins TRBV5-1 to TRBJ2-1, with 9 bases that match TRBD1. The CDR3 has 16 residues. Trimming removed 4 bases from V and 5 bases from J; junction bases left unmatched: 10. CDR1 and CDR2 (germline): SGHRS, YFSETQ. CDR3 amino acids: CASSRVRDREDNEQFF. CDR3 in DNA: TGCGCCAGCAGCCGCGTCCGGGACAGGGAGGACAATGAGCAGTTCTTC. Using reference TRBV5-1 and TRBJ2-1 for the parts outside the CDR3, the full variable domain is KAGVTQTPRYLIKTRGQQVTLSCSPISGHRSVSWYQQTPGQGLQFLFEYFSETQRNKGNFPGRFSGRQFSNSRSEMNVSTLELGDSALYLCASSRVRDREDNEQFFGPGTRLTVL.

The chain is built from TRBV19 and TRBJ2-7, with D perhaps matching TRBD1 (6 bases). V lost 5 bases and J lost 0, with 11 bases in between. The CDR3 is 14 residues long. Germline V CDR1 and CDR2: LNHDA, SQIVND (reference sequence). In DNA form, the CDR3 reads TGTGCCAGTAGTGGGGTAGGGGGCTCCTACGAGCAGTACTTC. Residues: CASSGVGGSYEQYF.

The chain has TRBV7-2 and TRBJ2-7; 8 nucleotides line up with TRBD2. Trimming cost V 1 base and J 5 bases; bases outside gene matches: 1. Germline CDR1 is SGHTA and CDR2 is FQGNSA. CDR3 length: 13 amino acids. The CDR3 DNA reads TGTGCCAGCAGCTTAGGGACTAGCAACGAGCAGTACTTC. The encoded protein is CASSLGTSNEQYF.

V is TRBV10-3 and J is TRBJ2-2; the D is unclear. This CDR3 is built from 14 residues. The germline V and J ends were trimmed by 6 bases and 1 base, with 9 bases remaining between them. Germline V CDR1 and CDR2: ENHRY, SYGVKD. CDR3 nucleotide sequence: TGTGCCATCAGGCCGACGGGGAACACCGGGGAGCTGTTTTTT. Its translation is CAIRPTGNTGELFF.

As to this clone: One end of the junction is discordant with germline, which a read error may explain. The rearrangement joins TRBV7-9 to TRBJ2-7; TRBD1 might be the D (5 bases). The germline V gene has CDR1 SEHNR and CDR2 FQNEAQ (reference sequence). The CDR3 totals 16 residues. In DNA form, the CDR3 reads TGTTCCAGCAGCCCCCCTTTCAGGGTGGGTCTCTACGAGCAGTACTTC. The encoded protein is CSSSPPFRVGLYEQYF.

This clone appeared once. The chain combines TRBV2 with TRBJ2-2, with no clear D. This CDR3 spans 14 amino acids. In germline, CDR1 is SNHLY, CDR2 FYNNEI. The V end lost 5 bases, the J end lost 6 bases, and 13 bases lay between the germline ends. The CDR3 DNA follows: TGTGCCAGCAGTAGCCAGAACCGGGCCGGGGAGCTGTTTTTT. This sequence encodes CASSSQNRAGELFF.

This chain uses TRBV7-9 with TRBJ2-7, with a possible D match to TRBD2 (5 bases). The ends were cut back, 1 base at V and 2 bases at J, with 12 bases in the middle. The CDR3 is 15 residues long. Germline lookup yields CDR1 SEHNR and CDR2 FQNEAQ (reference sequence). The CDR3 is CASSLGLALAYEQYF. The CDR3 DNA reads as TGTGCCAGCAGCTTAGGGCTAGCACTCGCCTACGAGCAGTACTTC.

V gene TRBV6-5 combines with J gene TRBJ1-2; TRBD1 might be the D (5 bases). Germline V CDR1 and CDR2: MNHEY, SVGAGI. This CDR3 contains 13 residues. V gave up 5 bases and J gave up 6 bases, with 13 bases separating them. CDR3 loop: CASSRDSGDGYTF. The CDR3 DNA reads TGTGCCAGCAGTCGGGACTCCGGGGATGGCTACACCTTC.

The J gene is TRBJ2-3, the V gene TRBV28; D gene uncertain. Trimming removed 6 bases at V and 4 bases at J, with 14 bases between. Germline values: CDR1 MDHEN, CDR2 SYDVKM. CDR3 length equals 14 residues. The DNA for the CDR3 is TGTGCCAGCAGACCGCTGGTGGCTTCAGATACGCAGTATTTT. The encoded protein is CASRPLVASDTQYF.

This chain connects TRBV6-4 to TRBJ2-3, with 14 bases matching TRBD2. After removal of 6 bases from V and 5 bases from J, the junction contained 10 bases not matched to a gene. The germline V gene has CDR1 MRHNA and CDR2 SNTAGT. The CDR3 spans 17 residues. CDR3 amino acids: CASSAGTSGRPGDTQYF. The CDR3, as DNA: TGTGCCAGCAGCGCCGGGACTAGCGGGAGACCAGGAGATACGCAGTATTTT.

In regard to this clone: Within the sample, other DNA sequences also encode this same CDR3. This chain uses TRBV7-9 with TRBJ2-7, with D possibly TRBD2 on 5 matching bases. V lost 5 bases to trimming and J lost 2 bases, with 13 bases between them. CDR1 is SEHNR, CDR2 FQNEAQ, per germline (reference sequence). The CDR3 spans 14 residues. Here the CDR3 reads CASSLGGLTYEQYF. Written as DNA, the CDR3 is TGTGCCAGCAGCCTAGGCGGGTTAACCTACGAGCAGTACTTC.

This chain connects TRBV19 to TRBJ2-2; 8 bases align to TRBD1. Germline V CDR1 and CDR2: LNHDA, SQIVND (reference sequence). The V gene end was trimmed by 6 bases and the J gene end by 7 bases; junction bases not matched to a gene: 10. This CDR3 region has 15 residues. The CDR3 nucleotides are TGTGCCAGTAGCACCTCAGGGGGCCTGGGCGGGGAGCTGTTTTTT. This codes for CASSTSGGLGGELFF. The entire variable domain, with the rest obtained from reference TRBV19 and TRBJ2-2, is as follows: DGGITQSPKYLFRKEGQNVTLSCEQNLNHDAMYWYRQDPGQGLRLIYYSQIVNDFQKGDIAEGYSVSREKKESFPLTVTSAQKNPTAFYLCASSTSGGLGGELFFGEGSRLTVL.